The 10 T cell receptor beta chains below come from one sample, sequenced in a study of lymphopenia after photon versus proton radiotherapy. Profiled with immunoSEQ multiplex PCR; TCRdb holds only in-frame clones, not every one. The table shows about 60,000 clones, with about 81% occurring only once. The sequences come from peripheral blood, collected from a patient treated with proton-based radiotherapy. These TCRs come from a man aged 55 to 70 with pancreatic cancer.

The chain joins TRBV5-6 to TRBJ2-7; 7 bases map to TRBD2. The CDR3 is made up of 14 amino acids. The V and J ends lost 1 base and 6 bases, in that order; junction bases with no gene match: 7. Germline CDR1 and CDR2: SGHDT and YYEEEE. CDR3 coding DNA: TGTGCCAGCAGCTTGACCAGCGGGATCGGCGAGCAGTACTTC. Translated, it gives CASSLTSGIGEQYF.

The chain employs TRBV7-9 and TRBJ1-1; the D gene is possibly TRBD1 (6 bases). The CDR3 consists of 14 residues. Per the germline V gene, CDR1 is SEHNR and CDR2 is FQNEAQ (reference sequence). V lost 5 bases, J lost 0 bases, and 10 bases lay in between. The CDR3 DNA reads TGTGCCAGCAGCCACGGACAGATGAACACTGAAGCTTTCTTT. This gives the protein CASSHGQMNTEAFF.

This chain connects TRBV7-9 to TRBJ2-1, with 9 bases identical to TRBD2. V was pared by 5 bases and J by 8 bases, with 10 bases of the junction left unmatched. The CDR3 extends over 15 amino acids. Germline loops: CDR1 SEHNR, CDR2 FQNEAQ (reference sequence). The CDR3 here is CASSGNSGSRYEQFF. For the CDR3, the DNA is TGTGCCAGCAGCGGAAATAGCGGGAGTAGGTATGAGCAGTTCTTC.

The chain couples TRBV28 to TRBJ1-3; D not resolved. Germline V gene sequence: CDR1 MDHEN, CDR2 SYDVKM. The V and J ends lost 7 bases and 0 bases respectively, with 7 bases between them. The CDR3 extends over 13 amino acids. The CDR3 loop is CASMLDSGNTIYF. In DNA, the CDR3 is TGTGCCAGCATGCTGGACTCTGGAAACACCATATATTTT. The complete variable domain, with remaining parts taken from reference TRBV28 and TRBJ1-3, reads DVKVTQSSRYLVKRTGEKVFLECVQDMDHENMFWYRQDPGLGLRLIYFSYDVKMKEKGDIPEGYSVSREKKERFSLILESASTNQTSMYLCASMLDSGNTIYFGEGSWLTVV.

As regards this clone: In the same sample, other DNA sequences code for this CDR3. This chain's CDR3 is CASSLAGLYNEQFF. CDR3 nucleotide sequence: TGTGCCAGCAGCTTGGCTGGACTCTACAATGAGCAGTTCTTC. V and J are TRBV5-4 and TRBJ2-1, with a weak D call TRBD2 (5 bases). V was cut by 0 bases and J by 3 bases, with 7 bases left in between. This CDR3 has 14 amino acids. Germline V CDR1 and CDR2: SGHNT, YYREEE (reference sequence).

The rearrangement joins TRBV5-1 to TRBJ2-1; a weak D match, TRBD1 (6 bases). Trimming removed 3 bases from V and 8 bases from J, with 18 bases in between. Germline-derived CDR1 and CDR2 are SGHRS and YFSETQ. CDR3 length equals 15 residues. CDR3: CASSSTGSPEDEQFF. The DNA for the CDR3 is TGCGCCAGCAGCTCGACAGGTTCCCCCGAGGATGAGCAGTTCTTC.

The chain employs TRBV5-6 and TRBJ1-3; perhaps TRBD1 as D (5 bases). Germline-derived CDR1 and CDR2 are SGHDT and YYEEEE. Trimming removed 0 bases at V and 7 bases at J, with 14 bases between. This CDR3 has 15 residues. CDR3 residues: CASSLGALKGNTIYF. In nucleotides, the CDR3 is TGTGCCAGCAGCTTGGGGGCTCTCAAGGGGAACACCATATATTTT.

The CDR3 sequence: CASRQGSNSPLHF. CDR3 bases: TGTGCCAGCAGACAGGGAAGTAATTCACCCCTCCACTTT. The gene calls are TRBV6-6 and TRBJ1-6, with D perhaps TRBD1 (6 bases). The CDR3 has 13 amino acids. Germline V lookup: CDR1 MNHNY, CDR2 SVGAGI (reference sequence). Between the trimmed V and J ends, which lost 6 bases and 6 bases, there was a span of 9 bases.

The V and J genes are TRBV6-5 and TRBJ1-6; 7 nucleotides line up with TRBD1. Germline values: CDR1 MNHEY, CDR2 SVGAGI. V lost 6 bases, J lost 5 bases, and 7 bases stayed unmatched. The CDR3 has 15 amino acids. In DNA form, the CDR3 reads TGTGCCAGCAGGACAGGGAGACTTAATAATTCACCCCTCCACTTT. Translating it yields CASRTGRLNNSPLHF.

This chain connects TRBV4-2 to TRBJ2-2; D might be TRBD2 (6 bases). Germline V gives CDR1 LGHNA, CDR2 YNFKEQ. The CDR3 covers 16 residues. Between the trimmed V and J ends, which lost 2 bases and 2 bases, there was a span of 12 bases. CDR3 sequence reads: CASSQSAGINTGELFF. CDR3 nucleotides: TGTGCCAGCAGCCAATCGGCGGGGATAAACACCGGGGAGCTGTTTTTT.